Detailed here is one TCR beta chain. TCRdb keeps only in-frame clones here, not all; method: immunoSEQ multiplex PCR. The sample lists about 180,000 clones, around 89% occurring once. Germline lookup yields CDR1 MGHRA and CDR2 YSYEKL. Trimming cost V 0 bases and J 9 bases, with 15 bases left between them. The CDR3 spans 16 residues. These data belong to a study of control samples from healthy donors and cancer patients. Sequences were obtained from blood. V is TRBV4-1 and J is TRBJ1-6; D gene unclear. The clonotype was recovered from a woman in her forties or fifties in good health. The CDR3 nucleotides are TGCGCCAGCAGCCAAGAGGATGGCGGGAACTCTTCACCCCTCCACTTT. Its protein is CASSQEDGGNSSPLHF.